The clone carrying this T cell receptor (beta chain) was detected a few times. The antigen remains undetermined. These data originate in a study of early T cells in non-severe SARS-CoV-2 infection. Study as a whole: Alpha and beta chains were unpaired, from unsorted whole-blood bulk RNA.

Unique molecular identifiers were attached to individual cDNA molecules. MiXCR was run by TCRdb on the 5' RACE reads, yielding one entry per CDR3 protein. The table records around 76,000 distinct CDR3 sequences, 12% of them present only once. Points from the study as a whole: Matching with VDJdb favored anti-spike CD8 responses (missing private and CD4 specificities).

Trimming removed 3 bases from V and 5 bases from J; junction bases left unmatched: 5. From germline, CDR1 is LNHNV and CDR2 YYDKDF (reference sequence). This CDR3 is built from 15 residues. The chain joins TRBV15 to TRBJ1-1; 11 positions agree with TRBD1. The sample comprised whole blood. This TCR was sampled from an adult who was a healthcare worker with PCR-confirmed SARS-CoV-2 infection or an uninfected control (not recorded which). The CDR3 nucleotides read TGTGCCACCAGCAGTGGGACAGGGGGAAGAACTGAAGCTTTCTTT. Protein product: CATSSGTGGRTEAFF.